This section outlines one TCR beta chain sequence together with its context. Germline V gene data show CDR1 as MNHEY and CDR2 as SVGAGI. V was pared by 7 bases and J by 5 bases, with 7 bases of the junction left unmatched. This CDR3 comprises 14 residues. This record belongs to a study of cytomegalovirus exposure and HLA in healthy donors. Overall study context: Around 200 million T cells yielded around 100 million unique TCR beta sequences, as an earlier analysis found. Most genotyped donors, around 78% of 398, had Caucasian-associated genetic ancestry.

PCR employed 60 Vbeta and 13 Jbeta primers. Sequencing was performed with immunoSEQ multiplex PCR; in TCRdb, only in-frame clones are kept and a portion is missing. The table includes 120,000 to 150,000 clones, about 79% detected once. The chain carries TRBV6-5 and TRBJ1-2, with 10 bases matching TRBD1. The sequenced sample consisted of PBMCs. This TCR was recovered from a male donor in good health and CMV-seronegative. CDR3 DNA sequence: TGTGCCAGCACGACAGGGGGCGCGTTTTATGGCTACACCTTC. Protein: CASTTGGAFYGYTF.